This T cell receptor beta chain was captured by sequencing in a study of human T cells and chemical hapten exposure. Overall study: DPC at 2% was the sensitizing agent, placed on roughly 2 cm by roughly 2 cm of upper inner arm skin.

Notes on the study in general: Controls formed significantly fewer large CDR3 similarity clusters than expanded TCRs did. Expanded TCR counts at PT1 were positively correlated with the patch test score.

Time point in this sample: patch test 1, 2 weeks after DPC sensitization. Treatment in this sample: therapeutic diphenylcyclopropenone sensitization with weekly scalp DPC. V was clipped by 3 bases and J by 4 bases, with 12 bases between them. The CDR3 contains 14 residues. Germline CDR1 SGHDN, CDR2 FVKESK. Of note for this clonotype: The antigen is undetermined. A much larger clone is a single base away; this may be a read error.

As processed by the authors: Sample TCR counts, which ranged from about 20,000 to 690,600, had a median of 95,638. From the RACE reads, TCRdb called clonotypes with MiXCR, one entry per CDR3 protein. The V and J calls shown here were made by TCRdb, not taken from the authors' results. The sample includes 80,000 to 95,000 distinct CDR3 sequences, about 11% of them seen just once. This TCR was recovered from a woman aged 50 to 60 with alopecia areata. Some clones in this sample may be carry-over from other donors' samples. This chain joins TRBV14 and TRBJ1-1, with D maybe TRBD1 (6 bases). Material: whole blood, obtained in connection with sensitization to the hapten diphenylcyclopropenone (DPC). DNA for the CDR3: TGTGCCAGCAGCCATGGGGGCCGGTCCACTGAAGCTTTCTTT. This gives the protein CASSHGGRSTEAFF.